This T cell receptor (beta chain) emerged from a study of blood T cells in healthy people across ages. Overall study findings and caveats: Roughly linear declines in TCR beta diversity per million T cells occurred with age.

Trimming took 3 bases from V and 0 from J, leaving 11 bases between them. The CDR3 has 15 amino acids. It was with a sample-barcoded 5' primer and a J-beta primer mix that a second PCR of about 6 to 12 cycles was run. TCRdb reanalysed the 5' RACE reads using MiXCR and keeps one entry per CDR3 protein. Of about 930,000 distinct CDR3 sequences in the sample, 29% were seen once. In this sample, this clonotype turned up a few times. Its antigen is unknown. Separately, the same data were catalogued under a study of T cells of mothers and their children.

The chain is built from TRBV12-3 or TRBV12-4 and TRBJ1-1; weak D call: TRBD1 (6 bases). Sample: blood. The clonotype was recovered from a woman between 40 and 50 years old in good health. The CDR3 DNA sequence: TGTGCCAGCAGTTTCCAGGGGCCCATGAACACTGAAGCTTTCTTT. It is translated as CASSFQGPMNTEAFF.